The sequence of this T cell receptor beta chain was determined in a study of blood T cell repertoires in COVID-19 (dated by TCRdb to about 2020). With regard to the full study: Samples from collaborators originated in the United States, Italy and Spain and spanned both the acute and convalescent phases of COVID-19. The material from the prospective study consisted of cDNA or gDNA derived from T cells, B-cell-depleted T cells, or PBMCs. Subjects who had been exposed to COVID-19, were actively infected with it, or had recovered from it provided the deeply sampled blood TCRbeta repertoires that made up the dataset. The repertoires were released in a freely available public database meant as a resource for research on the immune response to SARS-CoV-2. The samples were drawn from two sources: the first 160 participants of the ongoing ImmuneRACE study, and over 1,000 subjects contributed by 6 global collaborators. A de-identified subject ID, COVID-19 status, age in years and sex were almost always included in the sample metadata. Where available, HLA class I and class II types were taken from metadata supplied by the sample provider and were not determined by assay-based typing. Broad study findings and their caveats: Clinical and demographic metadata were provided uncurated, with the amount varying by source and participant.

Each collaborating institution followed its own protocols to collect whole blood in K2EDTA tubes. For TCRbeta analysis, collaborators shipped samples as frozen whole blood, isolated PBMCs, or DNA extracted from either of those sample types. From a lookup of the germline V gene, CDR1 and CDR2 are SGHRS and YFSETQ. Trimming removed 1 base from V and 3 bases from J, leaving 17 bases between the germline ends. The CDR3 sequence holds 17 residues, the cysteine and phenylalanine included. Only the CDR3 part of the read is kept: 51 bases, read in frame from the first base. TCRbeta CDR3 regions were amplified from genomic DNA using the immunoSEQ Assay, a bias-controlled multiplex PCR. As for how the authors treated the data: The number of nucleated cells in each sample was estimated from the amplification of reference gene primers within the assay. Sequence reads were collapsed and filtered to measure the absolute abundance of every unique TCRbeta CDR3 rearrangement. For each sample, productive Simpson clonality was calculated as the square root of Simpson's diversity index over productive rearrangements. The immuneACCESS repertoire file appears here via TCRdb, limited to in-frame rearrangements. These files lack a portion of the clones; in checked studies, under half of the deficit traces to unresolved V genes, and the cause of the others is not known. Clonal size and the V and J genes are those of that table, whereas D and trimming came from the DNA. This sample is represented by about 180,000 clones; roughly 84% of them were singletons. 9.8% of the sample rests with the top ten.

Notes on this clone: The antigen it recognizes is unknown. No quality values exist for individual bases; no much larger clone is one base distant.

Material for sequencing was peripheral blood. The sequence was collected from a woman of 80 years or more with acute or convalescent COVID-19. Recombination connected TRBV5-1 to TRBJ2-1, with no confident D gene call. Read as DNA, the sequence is TGCGCCAGCAGCTTGAAGTCGGTCTTATCATTCTACAATGAGCAGTTCTTC. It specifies CASSLKSVLSFYNEQFF.